The 13 T cell receptor beta chains given below trace back to one sample, sequenced in a study of blood T cell repertoires in COVID-19. Some clones are missing from TCRdb's copy, which holds only in-frame ones; the method was immunoSEQ multiplex PCR. The profile shows 310,000 or so clones, about 86% of them singletons. Sequencing was performed on peripheral blood. These receptors were collected from a woman in her forties or fifties with acute or convalescent COVID-19.

This chain joins TRBV3-1 (or the pseudogene TRBV3-2) and TRBJ1-2, with D perhaps TRBD1 (5 bases). This CDR3 contains 11 residues. Per germline, CDR1 LGHDT and CDR2 YNNKEL (reference sequence). V was clipped by 1 base and J by 8 bases, with 5 bases between them. The CDR3 DNA reads TGTGCCAGCAGCCAAGGACAGGGCTACACCTTC. Translating gives CASSQGQGYTF.

This sequence joins TRBV9 and TRBJ1-6, with 7 bases matching TRBD1. The CDR3 consists of 15 residues. The J segment lost 8 bases and the V segment lost 0 bases, leaving 5 bases of the junction unmatched. In germline, CDR1 is SGDLS, CDR2 YYNGEE. The CDR3 protein is CASSVGDRADSPLHF. Written as DNA, the CDR3 is TGTGCCAGCAGCGTAGGCGACAGGGCCGATTCACCCCTCCACTTT.

The chain couples TRBV5-1 to TRBJ1-1, with TRBD1 matching 7 bases. Germline V gene sequence: CDR1 SGHRS, CDR2 YFSETQ. The CDR3 has 14 amino acids. The V and J ends lost 4 bases and 5 bases, in that order; junction bases with no gene match: 8. CDR3: CASSIPSGGTEAFF. CDR3 nucleotides: TGCGCCAGCAGCATTCCTTCAGGGGGTACTGAAGCTTTCTTT.

The chain joins TRBV7-2 to TRBJ2-5; D may be TRBD2 (5 bases). From germline, CDR1 is SGHTA and CDR2 FQGNSA. The CDR3 runs to 14 residues. V was clipped by 3 bases and J by 3 bases, with 11 bases between them. Written as DNA, the CDR3 is TGTGCCAGCAGCTTCGGGAACGGGGAAGAGACCCAGTACTTC. Protein product: CASSFGNGEETQYF.

The rearrangement uses TRBV27 and TRBJ2-7, with D possibly matching TRBD1 (6 bases). Germline V gene sequence: CDR1 MNHEY, CDR2 SMNVEV (reference sequence). The V end lost 1 base, the J end lost 5 bases, and 18 bases lay between the germline ends. The CDR3 is 16 amino acids. Here the CDR3 reads CASSLFIGDRMDEQYF. The CDR3 coding sequence is TGTGCCAGCAGTTTATTTATCGGCGACAGGATGGACGAGCAGTACTTC.

The V gene is TRBV12-5, the J gene TRBJ2-1; 7 nucleotides line up with TRBD2. The V gene's germline CDR1 is LGHNT and CDR2 FRNRAP. The CDR3 is made up of 18 amino acids. After removal of 5 bases from V and 7 bases from J, the junction contained 20 bases not matched to a gene. CDR3 sequence (DNA): TGTGCTAGTGGTCTCACCGCCGCCCTAGCGGACCTTACTAATGAGCAGTTCTTC. It specifies CASGLTAALADLTNEQFF.

This sequence joins TRBV12-5 and TRBJ2-5; TRBD1 matches 7 bases. J lost 2 bases, V lost 4 bases, and 7 bases had no gene match. The CDR3 runs to 15 residues. CDR1 and CDR2 (germline): LGHNT, FRNRAP. In DNA form, the CDR3 reads TGTGCTAGTGGTTCGCAACCGGGACAGCAAGAGACCCAGTACTTC. Translating it yields CASGSQPGQQETQYF.

The chain couples TRBV24-1 to TRBJ2-2; no clear D gene. The germline CDR1 and CDR2 sequences are KGHDR and SFDVKD. The CDR3 totals 13 residues. Trimming shortened V by 3 bases and J by 1 base, and 2 bases separated the two germline ends. CDR3 sequence: CATSDRNTGELFF. In nucleotides, the CDR3 is TGTGCCACCAGTGATCGGAACACCGGGGAGCTGTTTTTT.

A few counts support this clone. The chain is built from TRBV6-2 or TRBV6-3 and TRBJ2-1; 9 bases match TRBD2. Germline values: CDR1 MNHEY, CDR2 SVGEGT. CDR3 length equals 15 residues. J was trimmed by 5 bases and V by 5 bases; bases with no gene match: 7. The CDR3, as DNA: TGTGCCAGCAGTCTTACCATAGCGGGAGACAATGAGCAGTTCTTC. It encodes CASSLTIAGDNEQFF.

The chain employs TRBV5-4 and TRBJ1-1; D is possibly TRBD1 (5 bases). Germline lookup yields CDR1 SGHNT and CDR2 YYREEE (reference sequence). The length of the CDR3 is 15 residues. Trimming stripped 0 bases from V and 7 bases from J, with 16 bases between. The CDR3 sequence: CASSLDRRFLGEAFF. CDR3 nucleotides: TGTGCCAGCAGCTTGGACAGGCGGTTTCTAGGTGAAGCTTTCTTT.

This rearrangement joins TRBV12-5 to TRBJ2-2; tentatively, D is TRBD2 (6 bases). The CDR3 sequence is 14 residues long. Germline lookup yields CDR1 LGHNT and CDR2 FRNRAP. Trimming pared 2 bases from V and 5 bases from J, leaving 9 bases between. This CDR3 reads CASGLRRDTGELFF. Written as DNA, the CDR3 is TGTGCTAGTGGTTTGAGGAGGGATACCGGGGAGCTGTTTTTT.

This clone appeared a few times. V is TRBV21-1 and J is TRBJ2-5; the tabulated D call, TRBD1, remains unverified against the DNA. TRBV21-1 is reported as a pseudogene. This CDR3 region has 13 residues. CDR3 nucleotide sequence: TGTGCCATCCGCCCAGGGTCTCAAGAGACCCAGTACTTC. Protein product: CAIRPGSQETQYF.

This clone was seen only once. The CDR3 coding sequence is TGTGCCTGGATGGTGTGGAGCATGAACACTGAAGCTTTCTTT. Translating gives CAWMVWSMNTEAFF. The chain recombines TRBV30 with TRBJ1-1; the D is unclear. The CDR3 contains 14 residues. Germline CDR1 is GTSNPN and CDR2 is SVGIG (reference sequence). V was clipped by 4 bases and J by 0 bases, with 12 bases between them.